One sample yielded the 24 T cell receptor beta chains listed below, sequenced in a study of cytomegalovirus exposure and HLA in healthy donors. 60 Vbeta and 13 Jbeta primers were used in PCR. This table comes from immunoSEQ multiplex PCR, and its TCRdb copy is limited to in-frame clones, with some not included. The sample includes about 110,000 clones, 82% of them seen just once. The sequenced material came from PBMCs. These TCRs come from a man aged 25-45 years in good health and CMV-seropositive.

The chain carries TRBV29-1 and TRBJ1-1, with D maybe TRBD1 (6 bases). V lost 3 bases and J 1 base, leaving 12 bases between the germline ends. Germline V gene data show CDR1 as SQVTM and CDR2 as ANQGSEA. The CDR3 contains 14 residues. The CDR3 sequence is CSVEDRRRNTEAFF. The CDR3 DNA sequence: TGCAGCGTTGAGGACAGACGACGGAACACTGAAGCTTTCTTT. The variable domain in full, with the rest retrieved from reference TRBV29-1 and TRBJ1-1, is SAVISQKPSRDICQRGTSLTIQCQVDSQVTMMFWYRQQPGQSLTLIATANQGSEATYESGFVIDKFPISRPNLTFSTLTVSNMSPEDSSIYLCSVEDRRRNTEAFFGQGTRLTVV.

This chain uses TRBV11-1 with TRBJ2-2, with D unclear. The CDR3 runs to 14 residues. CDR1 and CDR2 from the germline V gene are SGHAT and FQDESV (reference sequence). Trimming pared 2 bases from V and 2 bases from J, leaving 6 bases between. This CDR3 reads CASSLNYNTGELFF. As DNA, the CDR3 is TGTGCCAGCAGCTTAAATTATAACACCGGGGAGCTGTTTTTT.

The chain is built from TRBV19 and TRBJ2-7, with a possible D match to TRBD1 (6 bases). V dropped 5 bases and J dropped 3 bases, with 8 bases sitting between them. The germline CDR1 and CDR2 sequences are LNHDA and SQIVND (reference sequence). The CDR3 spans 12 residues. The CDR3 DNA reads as TGTGCCAGTAGTCGGGACAACTACGAGCAGTACTTC. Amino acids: CASSRDNYEQYF.

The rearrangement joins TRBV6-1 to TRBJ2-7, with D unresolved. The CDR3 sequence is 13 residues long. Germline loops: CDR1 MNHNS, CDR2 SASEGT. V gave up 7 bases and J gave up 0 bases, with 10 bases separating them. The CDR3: CASTSSSSYEQYF. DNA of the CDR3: TGTGCCAGCACTTCCTCTAGCTCCTACGAGCAGTACTTC.

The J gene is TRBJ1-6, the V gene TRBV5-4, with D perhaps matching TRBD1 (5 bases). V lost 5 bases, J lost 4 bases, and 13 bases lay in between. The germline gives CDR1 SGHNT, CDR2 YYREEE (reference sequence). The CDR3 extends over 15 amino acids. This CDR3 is CASRFTGLYNSPLHF. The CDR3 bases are TGTGCCAGCAGATTTACAGGCTTATATAATTCACCCCTCCACTTT.

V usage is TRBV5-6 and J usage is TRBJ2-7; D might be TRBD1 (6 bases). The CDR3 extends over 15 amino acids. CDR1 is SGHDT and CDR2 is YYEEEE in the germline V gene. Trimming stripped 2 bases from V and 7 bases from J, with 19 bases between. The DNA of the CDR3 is TGTGCCAGCAGCTTCCAGGGGTACCCCTTAGATGAGCAGTACTTC. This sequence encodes CASSFQGYPLDEQYF.

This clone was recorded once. The CDR3: CASSLGTGSTDTQYF. In DNA form, the CDR3 reads TGTGCCAGCAGCTTAGGTACGGGTTCCACAGATACGCAGTATTTT. J is TRBJ2-3 and V is TRBV7-9; D remains ambiguous. The CDR3 is 15 amino acids. The germline V gene encodes CDR1 SEHNR and CDR2 FQNEAQ (reference sequence). V was trimmed by 1 base and J by 2 bases, leaving 10 bases between them. Supplemented by reference TRBV7-9 and TRBJ2-3, the full variable domain reads DTGVSQNPRHKITKRGQNVTFRCDPISEHNRLYWYRQTLGQGPEFLTYFQNEAQLEKSRLLSDRFSAERPKGSFSTLEIQRTEQGDSAMYLCASSLGTGSTDTQYFGPGTRLTVL.

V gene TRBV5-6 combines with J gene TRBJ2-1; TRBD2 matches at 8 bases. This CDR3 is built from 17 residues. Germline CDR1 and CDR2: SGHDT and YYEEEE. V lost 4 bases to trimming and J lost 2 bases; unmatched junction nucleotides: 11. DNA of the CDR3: TGTGCCAGCAGCCAACGATCTCGGGGGGGTCCCTACAATGAGCAGTTCTTC. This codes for CASSQRSRGGPYNEQFF.

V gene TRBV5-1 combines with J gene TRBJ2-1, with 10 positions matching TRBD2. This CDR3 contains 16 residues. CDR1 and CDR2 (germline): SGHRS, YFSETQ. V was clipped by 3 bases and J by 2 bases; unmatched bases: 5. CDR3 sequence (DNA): TGCGCCAGCAGCTCGTTAGCGGGGGGCGCCTACAATGAGCAGTTCTTC. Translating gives CASSSLAGGAYNEQFF.

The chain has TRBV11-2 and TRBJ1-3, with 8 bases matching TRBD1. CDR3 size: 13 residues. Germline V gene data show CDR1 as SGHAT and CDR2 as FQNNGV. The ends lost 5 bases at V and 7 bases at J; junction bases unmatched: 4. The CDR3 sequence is CASSTGGGNTIYF. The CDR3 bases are TGTGCCAGCAGCACAGGGGGGGGGAACACCATATATTTT.

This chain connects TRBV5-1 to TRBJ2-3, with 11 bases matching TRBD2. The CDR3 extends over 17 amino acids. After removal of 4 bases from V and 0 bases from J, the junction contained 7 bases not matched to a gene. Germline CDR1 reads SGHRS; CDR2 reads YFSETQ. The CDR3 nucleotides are TGCGCCAGCAGCATATCCGGGACTAGCGGTAGCACAGATACGCAGTATTTT. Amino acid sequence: CASSISGTSGSTDTQYF.

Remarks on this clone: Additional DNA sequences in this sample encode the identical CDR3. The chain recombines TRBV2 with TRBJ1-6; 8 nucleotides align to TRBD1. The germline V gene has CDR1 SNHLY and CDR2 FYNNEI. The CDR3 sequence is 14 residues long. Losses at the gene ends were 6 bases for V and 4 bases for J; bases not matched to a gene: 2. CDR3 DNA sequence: TGTGCCAGCAGCCGGGACAGGTATAATTCACCCCTCCACTTT. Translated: CASSRDRYNSPLHF.

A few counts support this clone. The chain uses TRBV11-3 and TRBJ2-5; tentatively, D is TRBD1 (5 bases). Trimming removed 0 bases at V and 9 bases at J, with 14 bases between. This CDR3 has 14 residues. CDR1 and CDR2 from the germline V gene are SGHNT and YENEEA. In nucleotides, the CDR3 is TGTGCCAGCAGCTTAGATTTCGTCTTAGGGGCCCAGTACTTC. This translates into CASSLDFVLGAQYF.

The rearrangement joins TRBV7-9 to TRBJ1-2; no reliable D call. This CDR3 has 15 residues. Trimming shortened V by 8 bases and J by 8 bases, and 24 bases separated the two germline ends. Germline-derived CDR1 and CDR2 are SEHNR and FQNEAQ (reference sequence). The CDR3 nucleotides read TGTGCCAGCGCCCCGGGCGGGTGGGGTGTCGGCGGCTACACCTTC. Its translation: CASAPGGWGVGGYTF.

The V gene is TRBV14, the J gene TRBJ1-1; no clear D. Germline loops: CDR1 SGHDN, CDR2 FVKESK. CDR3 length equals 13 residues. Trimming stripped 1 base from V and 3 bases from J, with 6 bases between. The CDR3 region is CASSQVVDTEAFF. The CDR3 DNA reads TGTGCCAGCAGCCAAGTAGTGGACACTGAAGCTTTCTTT.

Here the CDR3 DNA reads TGTGCCTCTGGACTAGCCTCTTACAATGAGCAGTTCTTC. Residues: CASGLASYNEQFF. The J gene is TRBJ2-1, the V gene TRBV30, with 8 bases identical to TRBD2. After removal of 7 bases from V and 4 bases from J, the junction contained 6 bases not matched to a gene. The CDR3 extends over 13 amino acids. CDR1 and CDR2 from the germline V gene are GTSNPN and SVGIG (reference sequence).

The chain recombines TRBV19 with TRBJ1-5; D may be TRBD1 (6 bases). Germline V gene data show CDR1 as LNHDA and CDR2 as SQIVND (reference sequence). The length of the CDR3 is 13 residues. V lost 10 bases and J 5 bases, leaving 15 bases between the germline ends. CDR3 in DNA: TGTGCCACAAGGGGTGAGGGGGATCAGCCCCAGCATTTT. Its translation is CATRGEGDQPQHF.

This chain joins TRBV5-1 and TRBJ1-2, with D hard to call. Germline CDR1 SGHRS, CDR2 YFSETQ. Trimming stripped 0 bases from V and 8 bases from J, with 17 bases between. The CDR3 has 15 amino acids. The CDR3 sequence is CASSLDQALNGGYTF. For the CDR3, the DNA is TGCGCCAGCAGCTTGGACCAGGCGCTTAATGGCGGCTACACCTTC.

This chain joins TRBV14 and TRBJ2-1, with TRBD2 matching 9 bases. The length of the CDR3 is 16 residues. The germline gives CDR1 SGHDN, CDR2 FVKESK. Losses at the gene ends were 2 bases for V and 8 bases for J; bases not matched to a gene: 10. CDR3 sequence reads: CASSQMGRGGWHEQFF. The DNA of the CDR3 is TGTGCCAGCAGCCAAATGGGGCGGGGGGGCTGGCATGAGCAGTTCTTC.

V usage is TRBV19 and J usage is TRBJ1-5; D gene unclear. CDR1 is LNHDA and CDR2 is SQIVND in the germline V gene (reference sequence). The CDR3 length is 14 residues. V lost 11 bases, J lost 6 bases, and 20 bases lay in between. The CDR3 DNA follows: TGTGCCCAGGAGAGCGGGCGGTCTAGTCAGCCCCAGCATTTT. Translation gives CAQESGRSSQPQHF.

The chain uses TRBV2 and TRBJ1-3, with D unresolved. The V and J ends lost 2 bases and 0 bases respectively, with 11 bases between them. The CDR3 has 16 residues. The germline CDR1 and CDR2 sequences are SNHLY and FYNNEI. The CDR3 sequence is CASSETWTYSGNTIYF. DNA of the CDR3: TGTGCCAGCAGTGAAACTTGGACTTACTCTGGAAACACCATATATTTT.

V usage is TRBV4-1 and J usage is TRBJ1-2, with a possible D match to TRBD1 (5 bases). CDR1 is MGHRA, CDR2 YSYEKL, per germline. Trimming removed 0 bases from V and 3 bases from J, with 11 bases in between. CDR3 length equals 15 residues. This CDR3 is CASSQEEQEYYGYTF. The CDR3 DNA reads TGCGCCAGCAGCCAAGAGGAACAGGAGTACTATGGCTACACCTTC.

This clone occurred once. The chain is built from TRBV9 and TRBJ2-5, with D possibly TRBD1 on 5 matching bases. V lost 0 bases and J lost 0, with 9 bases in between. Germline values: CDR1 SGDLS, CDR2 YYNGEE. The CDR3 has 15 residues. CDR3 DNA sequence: TGTGCCAGCAGCGTAGGTGCAGGGTACCAAGAGACCCAGTACTTC. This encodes CASSVGAGYQETQYF.

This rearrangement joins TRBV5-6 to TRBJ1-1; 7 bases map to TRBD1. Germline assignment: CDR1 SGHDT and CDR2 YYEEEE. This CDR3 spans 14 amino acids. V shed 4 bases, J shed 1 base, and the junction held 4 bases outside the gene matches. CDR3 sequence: CASSDDRENTEAFF. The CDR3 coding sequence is TGTGCCAGCAGCGACGACAGGGAGAACACTGAAGCTTTCTTT.